Ten or more counts support the clone carrying this T cell receptor beta chain. Its antigen remains unidentified. The data are from a study of T cells in Graves' hyperthyroidism and ophthalmopathy. Notes on the study in general: Most thyroid clonotypes expanded above 0.001 were also detected in blood.

CDR1 GTSNPN and CDR2 SVGIG come from the germline V gene (reference sequence). The CDR3 is made up of 13 amino acids. V lost 0 bases, J lost 7 bases, and 12 bases lay in between. Source material for PBMCs was over 8 ml fresh peripheral blood. Using RNA transcripts as the source, TCR beta CDR3 regions were amplified. Initially, a first-round RT-PCR of the TCR CDR3 employed the HTBI primer set. TCRdb called the multiplex PCR reads again in MiXCR, with one record for every CDR3 protein. This table has roughly 380,000 distinct CDR3 sequences, 15% to 20% appearing once. This chain joins TRBV30 and TRBJ1-2; D gene uncertain. This clonotype was sampled from a woman aged 40 to 50 with Graves' ophthalmopathy. Sample: blood. For the CDR3, the DNA is TGTGCCTGGAGTGTAACCGCGGACGGTGGCTACACCTTC. This sequence encodes CAWSVTADGGYTF.